A selection of T cell receptor beta chains follows, all from one sample in a study of shared clonotypes between healthy human individuals. Sequencing used immunoSEQ multiplex PCR; TCRdb keeps in-frame clones, though not all of them. The repertoire holds about 480,000 clones, about three quarters seen once, with roughly an eighth in the top ten. What was sequenced was PBMCs. These receptors were collected from a woman in her thirties or forties in good health. Some clones in this sample may be carry-over from other donors' samples. CDR3s include the opening cysteine and the closing phenylalanine or tryptophan. Each record gives: V gene, J gene, CDR3 protein.

TRBV30	TRBJ1-2	CAWSVGDRAGYGYTF
TRBV11-3	TRBJ1-4	CADGQPNEKLFF
TRBV29-1	TRBJ1-4	CSVEESTGYNEKLFF
TRBV12-2	TRBJ2-3	CASRLVAGGPPRKDTQYF
TRBV29-1	TRBJ2-1	CSGGRTGDSYNEQFF
TRBV19	TRBJ1-1	CASSQGARTEAFF
TRBV19	TRBJ2-1	CASSMRFNEQFF
TRBV18	TRBJ2-1	CASSPRRTNNNEQFF
TRBV2	TRBJ2-6	CASSRKVSGANVLTF
TRBV11-3	TRBJ2-1	CASSLGTSGYNEQFF
TRBV11-2	TRBJ2-1	CASSVSGRASYEQFF
TRBV6-1	TRBJ1-5	CASSEGEYSNQPQHF
TRBV7-2	TRBJ1-4	CASSPNREYNEKLFF
TRBV5-1	TRBJ2-3	CASSSSKGADTQYF
TRBV28	TRBJ1-1	CASTKGGTEAFF
TRBV4-1	TRBJ2-3	CASSHLAGNDPDTQYF
TRBV5-6	TRBJ1-3	CASSPIAAGNTIYF
TRBV27	TRBJ2-3	CASSLPPPGLAGDKADTQYF
TRBV5-1	TRBJ2-7	CASSVGQVNHEQYF
TRBV30	TRBJ2-7	CAWSIGLADSYEQYF
TRBV5-1	TRBJ2-3	CASSSTGGTDTQYF
TRBV5-1	TRBJ1-1	CASSGGDTEAFF
TRBV4-1	-	CASSQDPAGTLNEQYF
TRBV4-1	TRBJ2-6	CAGSQESGIAGANVLTF
TRBV9	TRBJ1-6	CASSVSRSGNSPLHF
TRBV19	TRBJ2-7	CASNQGLYYEQYF
TRBV7-3	TRBJ2-3	CASSLIAGGTDTQYF
TRBV6-4	TRBJ2-6	CASSERESSGANVLTF
TRBV30	TRBJ2-1	CAWSLAGAAEQFF
TRBV25-1	TRBJ2-5	CASSEGWTQYF
TRBV5-1	TRBJ2-1	CATSPGTVVNEQFF
TRBV7-2	TRBJ1-5	CASSLDQTGLSGAPQHF
TRBV30	TRBJ1-2	CAWSTGARNGYTF
TRBV6-4	TRBJ2-1	CASSAETWDYEQFF
TRBV4-1	TRBJ1-1	CASSHRPGGSTEAFF
TRBV29-1	TRBJ2-7	CSVAGPTSGRGYEQYF
TRBV6-1	TRBJ2-5	CASSAPRGLVETQYF
TRBV11-2	TRBJ1-1	CASSSSEAQKAFF
TRBV5-1	TRBJ2-4	CASSLDPSRALAKNIQYF
TRBV21-1	TRBJ2-4	CASSKDLWGTGKAKNIQYF
TRBV7-3	TRBJ2-1	CASSTLGSYNEQFF
TRBV11-3	TRBJ2-5	CASSSPGPTETQYF
TRBV27	TRBJ2-7	CASSFIGKPYEQYF
TRBV2	TRBJ2-7	CASIAGDPYEQYF
TRBV7-3	TRBJ1-1	CASSLMGVGDTEAFF
TRBV14	TRBJ2-2	CASSRTSGSFTGELFF
TRBV28	TRBJ2-1	CASSIAWGLAGAAYNEQFF
TRBV7-3	TRBJ2-2	CASSSTSGSGGELFF
TRBV10-3	TRBJ2-3	CAISDPGQGTDTQYF
TRBV28	TRBJ1-1	CASSFRPVGTEAFF
TRBV10-3	TRBJ2-1	CAISELGSGSYSYNEQFF
TRBV7-3	TRBJ2-3	CASSLTLGDTQYF